These T cell receptor beta chains were read from a single sample in a study of blood T cell repertoires in COVID-19. Generated by immunoSEQ multiplex PCR, the TCRdb table keeps only in-frame clones and is missing some. Of tens of thousands of clones listed, less than 85% are singletons. The specimen was peripheral blood. These receptors all stem from a man aged 50 to 59 with COVID-19, enrolled during active disease. Each CDR3 is given with its conserved first and last residue. D genes are given only for firm matches. Clone size, where shown, is once, few, many, or a class for clones that have expanded.

v_call	j_call	d_call	clone_size	cdr3_nt	cdr3_aa
TRBV30	TRBJ2-3	TRBD2	.	TGTGCCTGGGGCCTAGGACTAGCGGGGGGGCTCGATACGCAGTATTTT	CAWGLGLAGGLDTQYF
TRBV5-1	TRBJ1-1	.	.	TGCGCCAGCAGCTTGTTTACAGGGATGAACACTGAAGCTTTCTTT	CASSLFTGMNTEAFF
TRBV7-9	TRBJ1-3	.	.	TGTGCCAGCAGCTTAAGAGGGACTGGAAACACCATATATTTT	CASSLRGTGNTIYF
TRBV5-1	TRBJ2-1	.	once	TGCGCCAGCAGCTTTGGAACCGCGGACAATGAGCAGTTCTTC	CASSFGTADNEQFF
TRBV14	TRBJ2-5	.	.	TGTGCCAGCAGCCAAGTAGCCCAAGAGACCCAGTACTTC	CASSQVAQETQYF
TRBV19	TRBJ1-4	TRBD1	.	TGTGCCAGTTCGGACAGGGGTCTAGTGAGATCAACTAATGAAAAACTGTTTTTT	CASSDRGLVRSTNEKLFF
TRBV11-2	TRBJ2-7	.	.	TGTGCCAGCAGCTTAGATCCGCTAGGGAGGACAGAGCAGTACTTC	CASSLDPLGRTEQYF
TRBV9	TRBJ1-5	.	once	TGTGCCAGCAGCACCGGACAGCCCAATCAGCCCCAGCATTTT	CASSTGQPNQPQHF
TRBV3-1/TRBV3-2	TRBJ2-6	.	.	TGTGCCAGCACCCCAAGGGGCATGAGCTCTGGGGCCAACGTCCTGACTTTC	CASTPRGMSSGANVLTF
TRBV7-2	TRBJ1-2	TRBD1	.	TGTGCCAGCAGCTTACAAGGGACAGTTCTATCTTATGGCTACACCTTC	CASSLQGTVLSYGYTF
TRBV9	TRBJ2-7	.	few	TGTGCCAGCAGCGTAGGCCTCAGCTCAGGCGAGCAGTACTTC	CASSVGLSSGEQYF
TRBV7-2	TRBJ2-7	TRBD2	.	TGTGCCAGCAGCCAGCGGGGGGCGCCCCAGCAGTACTTC	CASSQRGAPQQYF
TRBV7-9	TRBJ2-6	TRBD1	once	TGTGCCAGCAGCGTCGGACAGGGGGCCCTGAGCTCTGGGGCCAACGTCCTGACTTTC	CASSVGQGALSSGANVLTF
TRBV7-8	TRBJ1-2	.	.	TGTGCCAGCAGCTTAGACGGTTGGGGCTACACCTTC	CASSLDGWGYTF
TRBV5-6	TRBJ2-5	TRBD2	.	TGTGCCAGCAGCTTGGTGACTAGCGGGGGGCAAGAGACCCAGTACTTC	CASSLVTSGGQETQYF
TRBV7-2	TRBJ1-3	TRBD1	.	TGTGCCAGCGGATTGCAGGGGGCGTCTGGTGGAAACACCATATATTTT	CASGLQGASGGNTIYF
TRBV5-3	TRBJ2-7	TRBD2	.	TGTGCCAGAAGCTTGGGGGCGGGGGGGCGTTTCTACGAGCAGTACTTC	CARSLGAGGRFYEQYF
TRBV6-1	TRBJ1-2	.	once	TGTGCCAGCAGTGAGTTCAAGACAGAAGCGGGATATGGCTACACCTTC	CASSEFKTEAGYGYTF
TRBV11-1	TRBJ2-1	.	.	TGTGCCAGCAGCATACAGGTTGGGGTCTCCTACAATGAGCAGTTCTTC	CASSIQVGVSYNEQFF
TRBV6-2/TRBV6-3	TRBJ2-1	.	.	TGTGCCAGCAGCTTCGACAGATACAATGAGCAGTTCTTC	CASSFDRYNEQFF
TRBV18	TRBJ2-7	.	.	TGTGCCAGCTCACCAAGCTATTACGAGCAGTACTTC	CASSPSYYEQYF
TRBV7-9	TRBJ2-5	TRBD1	.	TGTGCCAGCAAATCCGCCGGGACAGGGAATAAACAAGAGACCCAGTACTTC	CASKSAGTGNKQETQYF
TRBV10-3	TRBJ2-7	TRBD2	.	TGTGCCTCCGGGACTACCATCTACGAGCAGTACTTC	CASGTTIYEQYF
TRBV5-5	TRBJ2-7	TRBD2	.	TGTGCCAGCAGATCGACCCGTGGGACTAGCGGGGGGGGAAGCTACGAGCAGTACTTC	CASRSTRGTSGGGSYEQYF
TRBV7-9	TRBJ2-2	.	once	TGTGCCAGCAGCTTAGAAGAGATAATGCTCACCGGGGAGCTGTTTTTT	CASSLEEIMLTGELFF
TRBV7-2	TRBJ1-5	TRBD1	.	TGTGCCAGCAGCTTGACAGGGGCTCTCTTATTT	CASSLTGALLF
TRBV7-9	TRBJ2-3	.	many	TGTGCCAGCAGCTCCCGGTCGGGTCGCGATACGCAGTATTTT	CASSSRSGRDTQYF
TRBV7-3	TRBJ2-1	TRBD1	.	TGTGCCAGCAGCGTTAGGACAGGGGACTACTCATACAATGAGCAGTTCTTC	CASSVRTGDYSYNEQFF
TRBV6-2/TRBV6-3	TRBJ2-1	TRBD2	.	TGTGCCAGCAGTCCCCCTAGCGGGGGGGCCAATGAGCAGTTCTTC	CASSPPSGGANEQFF
TRBV24-1	TRBJ2-5	.	.	TGTGCCACCAGTGATTCGAGAGCGGGCAAAGAGACCCAGTACTTC	CATSDSRAGKETQYF
TRBV7-9	TRBJ2-7	.	.	TGTGCCAGCAGCGTACAGTTGGGCGTCAACGAGCAGTACTTC	CASSVQLGVNEQYF
TRBV4-1	TRBJ1-2	TRBD1	.	TGCGCCAGCAGCCAAGCGGTGACAGGGGATGGCTACACCTTC	CASSQAVTGDGYTF
TRBV6-1	TRBJ1-5	TRBD1	.	TGTGCCAGCAGTGATACGACAGGGGTTAGCAATCAGCCCCAGCATTTT	CASSDTTGVSNQPQHF
TRBV18	TRBJ2-5	TRBD1	.	TGTGCCAGCTACAGGGGGCCCCAAGAGACCCAGTACTTC	CASYRGPQETQYF
TRBV6-1	TRBJ1-2	TRBD1	.	TGTGCCAGCAGTGAATCAGCGGGACAGGGTGGTGGCTACACCTTC	CASSESAGQGGGYTF
TRBV7-2	TRBJ2-5	TRBD2	.	TGTGCCAGCAGCTCCCCTAGCGGGGGGACCCAGTACTTC	CASSSPSGGTQYF
TRBV5-4	TRBJ2-1	.	.	TGTGCCAGCAGCTTGTTCGTCGCTAGCGACTCCTACAATGAGCAGTTCTTC	CASSLFVASDSYNEQFF
TRBV14	TRBJ1-1	.	once	TGTGCCAGCAGCTATGACGGGATTGAAGCTTTCTTT	CASSYDGIEAFF
TRBV9	TRBJ1-1	.	.	TGTGCCAGCAGCGCCTCGGGGGGGTCAGCTTTCTTT	CASSASGGSAFF
TRBV19	TRBJ1-2	TRBD1	.	TGTGCCAGTAGTATAGTGTTTGGACAGGCAGACTATGGCTACACCTTC	CASSIVFGQADYGYTF
TRBV15	TRBJ1-2	.	.	TGTGCCACCAGCAGAGATCTGAGCATAGGGGAGGATGGCTACACCTTC	CATSRDLSIGEDGYTF
TRBV5-4	TRBJ2-5	TRBD2	.	TGTGCCAGCATGTGGTCGGGGGGGCTCTCGGAGACCCAGTACTTC	CASMWSGGLSETQYF
TRBV7-9	TRBJ2-5	TRBD2	once	TGTGCCAGCAGCCTGGGGACTAGCGCCACCAAAGAGACCCAGTACTTC	CASSLGTSATKETQYF
TRBV3-1/TRBV3-2	TRBJ2-5	TRBD2	.	TGTGCCAGCAGCCGACGACTAGCGGGGGGTCGTGAGACCCAGTACTTC	CASSRRLAGGRETQYF
TRBV10-3	TRBJ1-1	.	.	TGTGCCATCAGTGGTTATAATACGGGGAACACTGAAGCTTTCTTT	CAISGYNTGNTEAFF
TRBV25-1	TRBJ1-3	.	.	TGTGCCAGCTCCGTTAGGGGCGAAATCTCTGGAAACACCATATATTTT	CASSVRGEISGNTIYF
TRBV19	TRBJ1-4	TRBD1	.	TGTGCCAGTAGTGCGACAGGGGGTGAAAAACTGTTTTTT	CASSATGGEKLFF
TRBV5-6	TRBJ2-2	.	.	TGTGCCAGCAGCTTGAGTGCGGGGTCGAACACCGGGGAGCTGTTTTTT	CASSLSAGSNTGELFF
TRBV6-6	TRBJ2-1	TRBD1	.	TGTGCCAGCAGTTCTCGACAGGGGGTCTCCTACAATGAGCAGTTCTTC	CASSSRQGVSYNEQFF
TRBV7-9	TRBJ2-7	.	.	TGTGCCAGCAGCTCTAGACTGATCTCCTACGAGCAGTACTTC	CASSSRLISYEQYF
TRBV5-1	TRBJ2-2	.	.	TGCGCCAGCAGCTTGGCGCAGGCCGGGGCCGGGGAGCTGTTTTTT	CASSLAQAGAGELFF